The present TCR beta chain was sequenced within a study of cytomegalovirus exposure and HLA in healthy donors. Study-level results: 150 or so TCR beta chains were listed as cytomegalovirus-associated.

Points on this clone: As yet, its antigen is unknown.

Germline V CDR1 and CDR2: LNHNV, YYDKDF (reference sequence). J lost 5 bases, V lost 0 bases, and 8 bases had no gene match. CDR3 length equals 16 residues. Here immunoSEQ multiplex PCR was the method, and the copy in TCRdb shows in-frame clones only, minus some. The table records approximately 180,000 clones, roughly 86% of them present only once. The receptor was derived from a woman between 18 and 30 years old in good health and CMV-seronegative. The chain couples TRBV15 to TRBJ2-7, with 9 bases identical to TRBD1. The sequenced sample consisted of PBMCs. The CDR3 region is CATSRDLGTGSHEQYF. Here the CDR3 DNA reads TGTGCCACCAGCAGAGATTTGGGGACAGGGAGTCACGAGCAGTACTTC.